The 15 T cell receptor beta chains below come from one sample, sequenced in a study of long-term antiretroviral therapy in people with HIV. At survey level, the immunoSEQ assay was run in its v3.0 version. The repertoire was sequenced with immunoSEQ multiplex PCR; TCRdb's copy has only in-frame clones and lacks some. The data contain roughly 25,000 clones, roughly four fifths of them singletons. This specimen was unsorted PBMCs, taken 0.4 years after starting antiretroviral therapy. The receptors shown here come from a man aged 50 or older with HIV.

The CDR3 spells CASSPGQGGTYNSPLHF. In DNA form, the CDR3 reads TGTGCCAGCAGCCCGGGACAGGGAGGGACCTATAATTCACCCCTCCACTTT. The rearrangement joins TRBV7-2 to TRBJ1-6; 9 bases fit TRBD1. The CDR3 is 17 amino acids. V dropped 5 bases and J dropped 2; count of bases not matched to a gene: 7. Germline CDR1 reads SGHTA; CDR2 reads FQGNSA.

This clone was observed a few times. The chain's CDR3 is CAIKRDLLTDTQYF. The CDR3 nucleotides are TGTGCCATCAAGCGAGACTTACTCACAGATACGCAGTATTTT. The rearrangement joins TRBV10-3 to TRBJ2-3; D gene ambiguous. CDR1 is ENHRY, CDR2 SYGVKD, per germline. The CDR3 loop spans 14 amino acids. V lost 7 bases and J lost 2, with 13 bases in between.

This clone appeared once. V is TRBV5-4 and J is TRBJ2-6; no reliable D call. The CDR3 extends over 18 amino acids. The germline CDR1 and CDR2 sequences are SGHNT and YYREEE (reference sequence). Trimming left V 0 bases short and J 0 bases short, with 13 bases between. The CDR3 loop reads CASSLEGSAFSGANVLTF. In DNA form, the CDR3 reads TGTGCCAGCAGCTTGGAAGGCAGCGCCTTCTCTGGGGCCAACGTCCTGACTTTC.

The sample holds one count of this clone. The V and J genes are TRBV20-1 and TRBJ2-7; no firm D call. In germline, CDR1 is DFQATT, CDR2 SNEGSKA (reference sequence). The CDR3 has 11 residues. CDR3 in DNA: TGCAGCTCCCCCTTGGGCTACGAGCAGTACTTC. It encodes CSSPLGYEQYF.

J is TRBJ2-2 and V is TRBV5-1; 7 bases map to TRBD1. Trimming at V came to 4 bases and at J to 4 bases, leaving 7 bases not matched to a gene. The CDR3 has 15 amino acids. Germline CDR1 is SGHRS and CDR2 is YFSETQ. The CDR3 coding sequence is TGCGCCAGCAGCCTGACAGGGATTGCCACCGGGGAGCTGTTTTTT. It encodes CASSLTGIATGELFF.

A single count supports this clone. This rearrangement joins TRBV7-2 to TRBJ1-5; D not certain. CDR1 is SGHTA, CDR2 FQGNSA, per germline. V lost 1 base, J lost 2 bases, and 9 bases lay in between. CDR3 length equals 15 residues. The CDR3 is CASSLEYGGNQPQHF. The CDR3 region has the DNA TGTGCCAGCAGCTTAGAATATGGGGGCAATCAGCCCCAGCATTTT.

This chain uses TRBV19 with TRBJ2-3, with D possibly being TRBD1 (6 bases). V was pared by 6 bases and J by 4 bases, with 20 bases between. Germline V gene lookup returns CDR1 LNHDA and CDR2 SQIVND (reference sequence). The CDR3 sequence is 16 residues long. The CDR3 protein is CASRPQGQGPADTQYF. The DNA of the CDR3 is TGTGCCAGTAGACCACAGGGCCAAGGCCCCGCAGATACGCAGTATTTT.

The CDR3 sequence: CASSLGVRGAGQPQHF. In DNA, the CDR3 is TGTGCCAGCAGCTTAGGGGTCCGGGGAGCAGGTCAGCCCCAGCATTTT. V gene TRBV7-8 combines with J gene TRBJ1-5; D is uncertain. The CDR3 consists of 16 residues. The germline V gene has CDR1 SGHVS and CDR2 FQNEAQ. The ends were cut back, 1 base at V and 6 bases at J, with 16 bases in the middle. Full variable domain (rest looked up from reference TRBV7-8 and TRBJ1-5): GAGVSQSPRYKVAKRGQDVALRCDPISGHVSLFWYQQALGQGPEFLTYFQNEAQLDKSGLPSDRFFAERPEGSVSTLKIQRTQQEDSAVYLCASSLGVRGAGQPQHFGDGTRLSIL.

The chain joins TRBV20-1 to TRBJ2-5; D is undetermined. This CDR3 region has 11 residues. Germline-derived CDR1 and CDR2 are DFQATT and SNEGSKA (reference sequence). Between the trimmed V and J ends, which lost 6 bases and 5 bases, there was a span of 10 bases. CDR3 in DNA: TGCAGTGCCCCCTTCCGGGAGACCCAGTACTTC. Amino acid sequence: CSAPFRETQYF.

This chain joins TRBV2 and TRBJ1-6, with D possibly TRBD1 on 6 matching bases. The CDR3 contains 16 residues. V lost 8 bases and J lost 0, with 14 bases in between. Germline CDR1 reads SNHLY; CDR2 reads FYNNEI. This CDR3 reads CASGRGQSSYNSPLHF. In DNA, the CDR3 is TGTGCCAGCGGGAGAGGACAGAGCTCCTATAATTCACCCCTCCACTTT.

The rearrangement uses TRBV9 and TRBJ2-2; the D is unclear. V lost 4 bases and J lost 2, with 3 bases in between. This CDR3 has 12 amino acids. Germline V lookup: CDR1 SGDLS, CDR2 YYNGEE. The DNA for the CDR3 is TGTGCCAGCAGCTCTAACACCGGGGAGCTGTTTTTT. As protein: CASSSNTGELFF.

The gene calls are TRBV4-1 and TRBJ2-1; a possible D gene is TRBD1 (6 bases). The CDR3 spans 16 residues. CDR1 is MGHRA, CDR2 YSYEKL, per germline. V was clipped by 3 bases and J by 5 bases, with 17 bases between them. The CDR3 reads CASSHVSPTGDNEQFF. The CDR3 nucleotides are TGCGCCAGCAGCCATGTCTCCCCGACAGGAGACAATGAGCAGTTCTTC.

The chain uses TRBV7-6 and TRBJ2-3; TRBD1 might be the D (6 bases). Trimming removed 5 bases from V and 2 bases from J, with 14 bases in between. Germline V gene sequence: CDR1 SGHVS, CDR2 FNYEAQ. CDR3 length: 15 residues. The CDR3 nucleotides read TGTGCCAGCAGCCGTGACAGGCGACACACAGATACGCAGTATTTT. As protein: CASSRDRRHTDTQYF.

The gene calls are TRBV27 and TRBJ1-2, with D perhaps matching TRBD1 (6 bases). Germline-derived CDR1 and CDR2 are MNHEY and SMNVEV (reference sequence). The V gene lost 2 bases and the J gene lost 8 bases, with 12 bases spanning the gap. This CDR3 has 13 residues. CDR3 nucleotides: TGTGCCAGCAGTTTAGGCGGGGGCGGGGGCTACACCTTC. Translating it yields CASSLGGGGGYTF.

The chain combines TRBV6-1 with TRBJ1-2; 7 bases are a match to TRBD1. This CDR3 is 14 amino acids long. V shed 0 bases, J shed 5 bases, and the junction held 3 bases outside the gene matches. Germline values: CDR1 MNHNS, CDR2 SASEGT. Here the CDR3 reads CASSEASTGYGYTF. The CDR3 DNA sequence: TGTGCCAGCAGTGAAGCGTCGACAGGGTATGGCTACACCTTC.